This T cell receptor (beta chain) comes out of a study of T cells after yellow fever vaccination. This clonotype was counted between two and nine times. TCRdb reprocessed the 5' RACE reads via MiXCR and lists one record per CDR3 protein. The table records roughly 330,000 distinct CDR3 sequences, 3% to 4.5% of them present only once. V shed 3 bases and J shed 2 bases, with 10 bases lying between them. Germline CDR1 and CDR2: DFQATT and SNEGSKA (reference sequence). This CDR3 spans 13 amino acids. The chain recombines TRBV20-1 with TRBJ1-1; D is perhaps TRBD1 (5 bases). Sequenced material: PBMCs, taken 5 days after the yellow fever booster vaccination. The TCR sequence derives from a man aged 18 to 30 who received the YFV17D yellow fever vaccine. This CDR3 reads CSARGPINTEAFF. The CDR3 bases are TGCAGTGCTAGGGGACCGATAAACACTGAAGCTTTCTTT.